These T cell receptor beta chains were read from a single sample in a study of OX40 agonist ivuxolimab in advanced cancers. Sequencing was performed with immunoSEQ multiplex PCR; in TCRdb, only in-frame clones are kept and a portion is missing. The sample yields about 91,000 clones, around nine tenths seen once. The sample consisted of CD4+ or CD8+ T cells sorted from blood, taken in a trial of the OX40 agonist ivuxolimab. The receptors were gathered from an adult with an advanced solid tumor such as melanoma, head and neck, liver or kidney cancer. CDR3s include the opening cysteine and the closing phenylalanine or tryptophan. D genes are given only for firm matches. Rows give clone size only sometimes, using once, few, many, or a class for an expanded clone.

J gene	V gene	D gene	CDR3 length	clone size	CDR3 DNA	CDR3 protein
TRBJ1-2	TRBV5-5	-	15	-	TGTGCCAGCAGCTTTACAGGAGAAGTCAGCTATGGCTACACCTTC	CASSFTGEVSYGYTF
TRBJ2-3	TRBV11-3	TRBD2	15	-	TGTGCCAGCAGCACCCGGGGGGGAAGAACAGATACGCAGTATTTT	CASSTRGGRTDTQYF
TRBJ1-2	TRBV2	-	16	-	TGTGCCAGCAGTGAAGCGAGTGGGGCAGGGTTGCGAGGCTACACCTTC	CASSEASGAGLRGYTF
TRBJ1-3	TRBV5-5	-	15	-	TGTGCCAGCAGCTTTCCGGGGAGTGCTGGAAACACCATATATTTT	CASSFPGSAGNTIYF
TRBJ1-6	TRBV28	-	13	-	TGTGCCAGCAGGACAATCGACAATTCACCCCTCCACTTT	CASRTIDNSPLHF
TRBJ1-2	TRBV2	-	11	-	TGTGCCAGCAGTGGCGCCTATGGCTACACCTTC	CASSGAYGYTF
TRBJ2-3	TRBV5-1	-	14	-	TGCGCCAGCAGCCCTCCCGGGGTCACAGATACGCAGTATTTT	CASSPPGVTDTQYF
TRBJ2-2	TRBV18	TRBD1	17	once	TGTGCCAGCTCATCGACTAAGGACAGGGCGAACACCGGGGAGCTGTTTTTT	CASSSTKDRANTGELFF
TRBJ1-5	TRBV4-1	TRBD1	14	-	TGCGCCAGCGGCACAGGGGTACCAAATCAGCCCCAGCATTTT	CASGTGVPNQPQHF
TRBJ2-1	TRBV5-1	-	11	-	TGCGCCAGCAGCCTAGAGAATGAGCAGTTCTTC	CASSLENEQFF
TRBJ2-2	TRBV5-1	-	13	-	TGCGCCAGCAGCTTCACAGGCAACGGGGAGCTGTTTTTT	CASSFTGNGELFF
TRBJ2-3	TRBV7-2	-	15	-	TGTGCCAGCAGGTCCCCGGGGCTCAGCACAGATACGCAGTATTTT	CASRSPGLSTDTQYF
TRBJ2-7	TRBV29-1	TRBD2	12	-	TGCAGCGTTGTAATTTCGGGAGGCGAGCAGTACTTC	CSVVISGGEQYF
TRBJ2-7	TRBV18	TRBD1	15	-	TGTGCCAGCTCACCCCCCCGACAGGGATCCTACGAGCAGTACTTC	CASSPPRQGSYEQYF
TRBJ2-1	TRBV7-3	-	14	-	TGTGCCAGCAGCTTAAACAGTGGGCCCGATGAGCAGTTCTTC	CASSLNSGPDEQFF
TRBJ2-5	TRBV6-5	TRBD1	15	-	TGTGCCAGCAGTTCCTCGGGACAGGGGGCTCTACGGCAGTACTTC	CASSSSGQGALRQYF
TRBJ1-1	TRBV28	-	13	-	TGTGCCAGCAGTTTATTGAACAGGCCTGAAGCTTTCTTT	CASSLLNRPEAFF
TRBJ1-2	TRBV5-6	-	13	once	TGTGCCAGCAGTTTAGGACGGAACTATGGCTACACCTTC	CASSLGRNYGYTF
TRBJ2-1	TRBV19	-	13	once	TGTGCCAGTAGTATCAATAGAAATCGTGAGCAGTTCTTC	CASSINRNREQFF
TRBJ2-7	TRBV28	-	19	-	TGTGCCAGCAGTTCCCGGTGGGAGAATGAGCAGGGGGGATACTACGAGCAGTACTTC	CASSSRWENEQGGYYEQYF
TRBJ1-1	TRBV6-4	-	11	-	TGTGCCAGCACGCGGAACACTGAAGCTTTCTTT	CASTRNTEAFF
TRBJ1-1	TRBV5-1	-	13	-	TGCGCCAGCGGGCTAGGAGGGAACACTGAAGCTTTCTTT	CASGLGGNTEAFF
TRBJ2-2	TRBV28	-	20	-	TGTGCCAGCACCTGGGGGCCGGGACGGCCGGAAAGGCCCCACACCGGGGAGCTGTTTTTT	CASTWGPGRPERPHTGELFF
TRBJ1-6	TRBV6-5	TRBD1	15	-	TGTGCCAGCAGCCCACAGGGGTCTAGGGATTCACCCCTCCACTTT	CASSPQGSRDSPLHF
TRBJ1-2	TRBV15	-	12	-	TGTGCCACCAGCAGGACAGGTTATGGCTACACCTTC	CATSRTGYGYTF
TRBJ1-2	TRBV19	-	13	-	TGTGCCAGTAGGGTTACAGGGATCATTGGCTACACCTTC	CASRVTGIIGYTF
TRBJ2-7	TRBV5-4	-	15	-	TGTGCCAGCAGATCAGGGGGACGGGAGAGCTACGAGCAGTACTTC	CASRSGGRESYEQYF
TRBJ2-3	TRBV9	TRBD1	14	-	TGTGCCAGCAGCGTAGTAGAGGGGGCCGATACGCAGTATTTT	CASSVVEGADTQYF
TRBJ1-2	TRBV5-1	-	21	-	TGCGCCAGCAGCCCCGAACGTCCGCTAGGACAGTCCGCTAGGAGTGATTATGGCTACACCTTC	CASSPERPLGQSARSDYGYTF
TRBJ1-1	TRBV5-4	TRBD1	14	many	TGTGCCAGCAGCTGGACAGGGGTGAACACTGAAGCTTTCTTT	CASSWTGVNTEAFF
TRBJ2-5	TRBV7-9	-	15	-	TGTGCCAGCAGCTTCATAGGGGCAGTACAAGAGACCCAGTACTTC	CASSFIGAVQETQYF
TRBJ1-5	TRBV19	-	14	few	TGTGCCAGTAGTGGTAGAGGGAGTTATCAGCCCCAGCATTTT	CASSGRGSYQPQHF
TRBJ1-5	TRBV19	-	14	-	TGTGCCAGTAGTATCACGGGCCGTGAGCAGCCCCAGCATTTT	CASSITGREQPQHF
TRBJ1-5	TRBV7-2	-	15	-	TGTGCCAGCAGTAAAGGGGGGGATAGCAATCAGCCCCAGCATTTT	CASSKGGDSNQPQHF
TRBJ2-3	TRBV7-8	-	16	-	TGTGCCAGCAGCTTAGTAGGGGGATCTAGCACAGATACGCAGTATTTT	CASSLVGGSSTDTQYF
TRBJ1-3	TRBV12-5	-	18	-	TGTGCTAGTGGCCTGCCGCCAGCTCTGGGCCCCGGGCAAGGGCGGGGGGCGTTT	CASGLPPALGPGQGRGAF
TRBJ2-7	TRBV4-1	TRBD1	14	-	TGCGCCAGCAGCCCGCGCGACAGGGTATACGAGCAGTACTTC	CASSPRDRVYEQYF
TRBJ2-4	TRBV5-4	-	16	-	TGTGCCAGCAGCCCGGCCGGGGAGAGGGCCAAAAACATTCAGTACTTC	CASSPAGERAKNIQYF
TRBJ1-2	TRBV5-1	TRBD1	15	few	TGCGCCAGCAGCCCACCAGGGGGCGCGTCGGGAGGCTACACCTTC	CASSPPGGASGGYTF
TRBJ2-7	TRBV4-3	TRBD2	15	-	TGCGCCAGCAGCCAAGACGGCAGGCCGGGGGGCGAGCAGTACTTC	CASSQDGRPGGEQYF
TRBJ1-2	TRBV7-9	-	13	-	TGTGCCAGCAGTTTCGGGGGCAGCTATGGCTACACCTTC	CASSFGGSYGYTF
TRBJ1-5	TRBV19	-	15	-	TGTGCCAGTAGTATGAGCCAACAGGGAGGCCAGCCCCAGCATTTT	CASSMSQQGGQPQHF
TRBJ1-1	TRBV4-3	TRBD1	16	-	TGCGCCAGCAGCCGCCAAGCGGGACAGCCACGCACTGAAGCTTTCTTT	CASSRQAGQPRTEAFF
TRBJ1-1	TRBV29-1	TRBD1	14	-	TGCAGCTTGGACAGGGGGAGCATGAACACTGAAGCTTTCTTT	CSLDRGSMNTEAFF
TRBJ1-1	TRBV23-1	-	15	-	TGCGCCAGCAGTCAATTGCTCGCGAAACACACTGAAGCTTTCTTT	CASSQLLAKHTEAFF